The clone carrying this TCR beta chain was detected only a few times. These data belong to a study of T cell changes during pregnancy in multiple sclerosis. Sequencing used immunoSEQ multiplex PCR; TCRdb keeps in-frame clones, though not all of them. The sample has 15,000 to 20,000 clones; just over 85% are singletons. This CDR3 has 12 amino acids. V shed 7 bases and J 4 bases; nucleotides not matched to a gene: 4. Germline loops: CDR1 SQVTM, CDR2 ANQGSEA. The material sequenced was CD8+ T cells from peripheral blood mononuclear cells, taken in the third trimester of pregnancy. The clonotype was recovered from a female donor in good health, enrolled as a control in a pregnancy study. J is TRBJ1-1 and V is TRBV29-1; 9 nucleotides align to TRBD1. CDR3 in DNA: TGCAGCGCTCGACAGGGGGTCACTGAAGCTTTCTTT. Residues: CSARQGVTEAFF.